The source of this T cell receptor (beta chain) is a study of blood T cell repertoires in COVID-19. Study-wide background: In each case, the material was cDNA or gDNA derived from T cells, B-cell-depleted T cells, or PBMCs.

This CDR3 has 16 residues. Per germline, CDR1 SNHLY and CDR2 FYNNEI. With 6 bases removed from V and 6 bases from J, the gap between germline ends came to 20 bases. Clones were sequenced by immunoSEQ multiplex PCR, and TCRdb holds only the in-frame ones, with some missing. This repertoire shows approximately 200,000 clones, about 85% found once; its top ten account for approximately 18%. Source material: peripheral blood. This clonotype originated in a person aged 70 to 79 with COVID-19, enrolled during active disease. V is TRBV2 and J is TRBJ1-4; maybe TRBD1 (6 bases). CDR3: CASSRQEPPSYEKLFF. In DNA, the CDR3 is TGTGCCAGCAGCCGACAGGAGCCGCCCTCGTATGAAAAACTGTTTTTT.